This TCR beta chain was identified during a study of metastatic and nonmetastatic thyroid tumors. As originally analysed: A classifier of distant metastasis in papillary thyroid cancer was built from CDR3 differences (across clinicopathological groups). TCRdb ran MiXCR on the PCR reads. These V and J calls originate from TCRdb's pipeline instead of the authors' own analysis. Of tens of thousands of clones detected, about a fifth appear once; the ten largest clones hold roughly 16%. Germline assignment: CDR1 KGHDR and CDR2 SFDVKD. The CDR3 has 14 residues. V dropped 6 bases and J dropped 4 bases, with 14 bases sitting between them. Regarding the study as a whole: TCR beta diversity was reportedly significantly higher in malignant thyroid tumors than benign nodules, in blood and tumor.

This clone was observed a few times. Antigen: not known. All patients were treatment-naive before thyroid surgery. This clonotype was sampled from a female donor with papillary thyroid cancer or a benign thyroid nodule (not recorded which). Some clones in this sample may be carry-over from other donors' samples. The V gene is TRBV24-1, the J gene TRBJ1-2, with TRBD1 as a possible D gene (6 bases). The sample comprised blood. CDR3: CATSSGRGFYGYTF. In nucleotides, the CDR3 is TGTGCCACCAGTTCGGGCAGGGGCTTCTATGGCTACACCTTC.